Listed below are T cell receptor beta chains from one sample, sequenced in a study of shared clonotypes between healthy human individuals. Sequenced by immunoSEQ multiplex PCR; TCRdb stores in-frame clones only, minus some. Of around 1.4 million clones in the sample, roughly 98.5% were seen once. The sequenced sample was naive CD4+ T cells sorted from blood. The receptor set was obtained from a man in his thirties or forties in good health. The CDR3 runs from the conserved cysteine through the conserved F or W. D genes are given only for firm matches. A clone size is listed for some rows: how often the clone was seen (once, few, many), or a class if it is expanded.

-	TRBV5-1	TRBJ1-2	-	CASSFSADRIYGYTF	TGCGCCAGCAGCTTTTCAGCAGATAGAATCTATGGCTACACCTTC
-	TRBV15	TRBJ2-3	-	CATSRDPRGGMSTDTQYF	TGTGCCACCAGCAGAGACCCCCGGGGCGGGATGAGTACAGATACGCAGTATTTT
TRBD2	TRBV9	TRBJ2-2	-	CASSVTSGRLTGELFF	TGTGCCAGCAGCGTAACTAGCGGAAGGCTCACCGGGGAGCTGTTTTTT
-	TRBV18	TRBJ2-1	-	CASSPPLRQVYNEQFF	TGTGCCAGCTCACCACCTTTGAGACAGGTCTACAATGAGCAGTTCTTC
-	TRBV18	TRBJ2-7	once	CASSPGSSYEQYF	TGTGCCAGCTCACCAGGGTCATCCTACGAGCAGTACTTC
TRBD1	TRBV27	TRBJ1-5	-	CASSLFGQGGDQPQHF	TGTGCCAGCAGTTTATTCGGACAGGGGGGTGATCAGCCCCAGCATTTT
TRBD2	TRBV5-4	TRBJ2-7	-	CASSSGLADSYEQYF	TGTGCCAGCAGCTCGGGACTAGCGGACTCCTACGAGCAGTACTTC
-	TRBV28	TRBJ2-5	-	CASRDFKTQYF	TGTGCCAGCAGGGACTTTAAGACCCAGTACTTC
-	TRBV28	TRBJ2-3	-	CASSFRGNTQYF	TGTGCCAGCAGTTTTCGGGGGAATACGCAGTATTTT
-	TRBV2	TRBJ2-1	once	CASSARRDPYNEQFF	TGTGCCAGCAGTGCAAGGCGGGACCCCTACAATGAGCAGTTCTTC
-	TRBV5-6	TRBJ2-4	-	CASSLGPSIAKNIQYF	TGTGCCAGCAGCTTGGGCCCCTCCATAGCCAAAAACATTCAGTACTTC
-	TRBV27	TRBJ1-2	-	CASSPRWESYGYTF	TGTGCCAGCAGCCCCCGGTGGGAAAGTTATGGCTACACCTTC
TRBD2	TRBV5-1	TRBJ2-7	-	CASSLGLAVTHPYEQYF	TGCGCCAGCAGCTTGGGACTAGCGGTTACCCACCCCTACGAGCAGTACTTC
-	TRBV29-1	TRBJ2-5	-	CSVGRGKETQYF	TGCAGCGTTGGGAGGGGGAAAGAGACCCAGTACTTC
-	TRBV4-1	TRBJ2-5	-	CASSHILGGRGGPARETQYF	TGCGCCAGCAGCCATATCCTCGGGGGGCGCGGGGGCCCCGCGCGAGAGACCCAGTACTTC
-	TRBV14	TRBJ2-7	-	CASSQDERPVEQYF	TGTGCCAGCAGCCAAGATGAACGACCCGTCGAGCAGTACTTC
-	TRBV18	TRBJ1-2	-	CASSPQGRYGYTF	TGTGCCAGCTCACCGCAGGGGAGATATGGCTACACCTTC
TRBD2	TRBV4-3	TRBJ2-3	once	CASSQVTSGRGTQYF	TGCGCCAGCAGCCAAGTGACTAGCGGGAGGGGCACGCAGTATTTT
TRBD1	TRBV10-3	TRBJ2-5	-	CAISELGTGYQTQYF	TGTGCCATCAGTGAGTTGGGGACAGGGTATCAGACCCAGTACTTC
-	TRBV28	TRBJ2-7	-	CASSEGPTYEQYF	TGTGCCAGCAGTGAAGGGCCCACCTACGAGCAGTACTTC
-	TRBV10-3	TRBJ2-7	-	CAISGASSYEQYF	TGTGCCATCAGCGGGGCTAGTTCCTACGAGCAGTACTTC
-	TRBV5-1	TRBJ2-5	-	CASSPGPQETQYF	TGCGCCAGCAGCCCCGGGCCTCAAGAGACCCAGTACTTC
TRBD2	TRBV2	TRBJ2-7	-	CASSRTSGSYEQYF	TGTGCCAGCAGTAGGACTAGCGGGAGCTACGAGCAGTACTTC
TRBD1	TRBV4-2	TRBJ2-7	-	CASSRQGSRSYEQYF	TGTGCCAGCAGCCGACAGGGTTCGAGGTCCTACGAGCAGTACTTC